The 5 T cell receptor beta chains presented below share a single source sample, sequenced in a study of beta chain features in type 1 diabetes. Overall study results and limits: Shorter TCRB CDR3s, moderately but significantly so, marked every one of the four CD4+ subsets in Type 1 diabetes patients.

Expressed TCRB transcripts were sequenced after all isolated RNA was converted to cDNA. Repertoires were generated with immunoSEQ multiplex PCR, while TCRdb's copy carries only in-frame clones and drops some. Of about 650,000 clones in the sample, over 10% were seen once. Antigens of these TCRs are unknown. Sequenced sample: naive CD4+ T cells from blood. These receptors were collected from a young man with type 1 diabetes.

This chain connects TRBV5-6 to TRBJ1-3; no firm D call. The CDR3 sequence is 11 residues long. Germline V gene lookup returns CDR1 SGHDT and CDR2 YYEEEE. Trimming pared 0 bases from V and 6 bases from J, leaving 1 base between. CDR3 nucleotide sequence: TGTGCCAGCAGCTTGGAAAACACCATATATTTT. This codes for CASSLENTIYF.

In nucleotides, the CDR3 is TGTGCCAGCAGCCGGACTAGCGGGGGGTTGGAGACCCAGTACTTC. Amino acids: CASSRTSGGLETQYF. The chain carries TRBV14 and TRBJ2-5, with TRBD2 matching 14 bases. The CDR3 extends over 15 amino acids. The junction had 3 bases not matched to a gene; V was cut back by 4 bases and J by 5 bases. Germline V CDR1 and CDR2: SGHDN, FVKESK.

This clone was recorded a few times. V usage is TRBV28 and J usage is TRBJ1-6; TRBD1 might be the D (5 bases). This CDR3 spans 14 amino acids. The germline CDR1 and CDR2 sequences are MDHEN and SYDVKM. V gave up 6 bases and J gave up 9 bases, with 15 bases separating them. The CDR3 coding sequence is TGTGCCAGCAGGTCTAGCGGTGGGGGTTCACCCCTCCACTTT. It is translated as CASRSSGGGSPLHF. The whole variable domain, filled in from reference TRBV28 and TRBJ1-6, reads DVKVTQSSRYLVKRTGEKVFLECVQDMDHENMFWYRQDPGLGLRLIYFSYDVKMKEKGDIPEGYSVSREKKERFSLILESASTNQTSMYLCASRSSGGGSPLHFGNGTRLTVT.

This clone has only a few counts. The chain joins TRBV4-2 to TRBJ2-2; D call uncertain. Looked up from germline, CDR1 is LGHNA and CDR2 is YNFKEQ. The CDR3 has 18 amino acids. V shed 1 base and J shed 1 base, with 16 bases lying between them. Here the CDR3 reads CASSQAFSSAGNTGELFF. Here the CDR3 DNA reads TGTGCCAGCAGCCAAGCCTTTAGCAGCGCCGGGAACACCGGGGAGCTGTTTTTT.

A few counts support this clone. This chain uses TRBV7-9 with TRBJ2-1; 7 bases agree with TRBD1. This CDR3 has 15 amino acids. The germline V gene encodes CDR1 SEHNR and CDR2 FQNEAQ (reference sequence). Trimming took 2 bases from V and 6 from J; bases not matched to a gene: 7. CDR3 DNA: TGTGCCAGCAGCTTACCCCGGGACAGACTCAATGAGCAGTTCTTC. Translation gives CASSLPRDRLNEQFF.